This is a list of T cell receptor beta chains from one sample in a study of blood T cell repertoires in COVID-19. Generated by immunoSEQ multiplex PCR, the TCRdb table keeps only in-frame clones and is missing some. The sample holds under 250,000 clones, roughly 84% seen once. The sequencing input was peripheral blood. Receptor source: a woman between 35 and 50 years old who had recovered from COVID-19. Both conserved end residues are part of each CDR3. The D gene is left open where the match is weak. A clone size is listed for some rows: how often the clone was seen (once, few, many), or a class if it is expanded.

TRBJ2-2 . TRBV12-3/TRBV12-4 12 . CASRRGTGELFF TGTGCCAGCAGGCGCGGCACCGGGGAGCTGTTTTTT
TRBJ1-1 . TRBV5-1 16 . CASQLSPGGATPEAFF TGCGCCAGCCAGCTTTCCCCGGGGGGGGCTACCCCTGAAGCTTTCTTT
TRBJ1-1 TRBD1 TRBV7-9 15 . CASSPTTGGITEAFF TGTGCCAGCAGCCCCACCACAGGGGGTATCACTGAAGCTTTCTTT
TRBJ2-1 . TRBV2 15 . CASSEATGTRGEQFF TGTGCCAGCAGTGAAGCTACCGGGACACGGGGTGAGCAGTTCTTC
TRBJ1-1 . TRBV30 14 . CAWSQDSYFTEAFF TGTGCCTGGAGCCAGGACAGTTATTTCACTGAAGCTTTCTTT
TRBJ1-5 TRBD1 TRBV19 17 . CASSNIRGRGSNQPQHF TGTGCCAGTAGTAATATCAGGGGGCGTGGGAGCAATCAGCCCCAGCATTTT
TRBJ1-3 TRBD1 TRBV7-3 14 . CASSPGGSGNTIYF TGTGCCAGCAGCCCAGGGGGCTCCGGAAACACCATATATTTT
TRBJ1-4 TRBD1 TRBV6-5 14 . CASTLRTGNEKLFF TGTGCCAGCACCTTAAGGACAGGGAATGAAAAACTGTTTTTT
TRBJ2-1 TRBD2 TRBV30 15 . CAWSVQAGGRNEQFF TGTGCCTGGAGTGTACAGGCGGGGGGGCGCAATGAGCAGTTCTTC
TRBJ2-3 . TRBV19 14 . CASSSPGHKDTQYF TGTGCCAGTAGTTCCCCGGGACATAAAGATACGCAGTATTTT
TRBJ2-7 TRBD1 TRBV5-1 14 . CASGTVYSSYEQYF TGCGCCAGCGGGACAGTCTATAGCTCCTACGAGCAGTACTTC
TRBJ1-2 . TRBV25-1 15 . CASSELGKATYGYTF TGTGCCAGCAGTGAATTGGGCAAAGCCACCTATGGCTACACCTTC
TRBJ2-3 . TRBV7-2 15 . CASSLDALSTDTQYF TGTGCCAGCAGCTTAGACGCGCTTAGCACAGATACGCAGTATTTT
TRBJ1-6 . TRBV30 13 . CAWSVILRSPLHF TGTGCCTGGAGTGTAATCTTGAGGTCACCCCTCCACTTT
TRBJ1-1 . TRBV2 14 once CASSVSSGLTEAFF TGTGCCAGCAGTGTGTCGTCAGGGTTGACTGAAGCTTTCTTT
TRBJ1-2 TRBD1 TRBV6-5 13 . CASRTPGGGGYTF TGTGCCAGCAGGACCCCAGGGGGCGGCGGCTACACCTTC
TRBJ1-1 . TRBV5-1 13 few CASNLDRNTEAFF TGCGCCAGCAACCTTGACAGGAACACTGAAGCTTTCTTT
TRBJ2-7 TRBD1 TRBV5-6 13 . CASSKDRSYEQYF TGTGCCAGCAGCAAGGACAGGTCCTACGAGCAGTACTTC
TRBJ1-2 . TRBV29-1 16 . CSVGGTEIGSGYGYTF TGCAGCGTGGGGGGGACGGAGATTGGGTCGGGCTATGGCTACACCTTC
TRBJ2-3 TRBD1 TRBV7-9 15 . CASSPGTGHTDTQYF TGTGCCAGCAGCCCCGGGACAGGGCACACAGATACGCAGTATTTT
TRBJ1-4 . TRBV2 14 . CASKGTTGREKLFF TGTGCCAGCAAAGGGACGACAGGACGGGAAAAACTGTTTTTT
TRBJ1-4 TRBD1 TRBV7-8 13 . CASRRGQGEKLFF TGTGCCAGCAGACGCGGACAGGGAGAAAAACTGTTTTTT
TRBJ2-3 . TRBV7-8 15 . CASSLVARSTDTQYF TGTGCCAGCAGCTTAGTGGCCAGGAGCACAGATACGCAGTATTTT
TRBJ1-5 . TRBV5-8 13 few CASSLARNQPQHF TGTGCCAGCAGCTTGGCGCGTAATCAGCCCCAGCATTTT
TRBJ2-1 TRBD2 TRBV24-1 15 few CATSALAGLYNEQFF TGTGCCACCAGTGCGCTAGCGGGACTATACAATGAGCAGTTCTTC
TRBJ1-4 . TRBV3-1/TRBV3-2 12 . CASSGPGEKLFF TGTGCCAGCAGCGGTCCCGGTGAAAAACTGTTTTTT
TRBJ2-5 TRBD1 TRBV2 15 few CASTVLGTAEETQYF TGTGCCAGCACTGTGCTGGGGACAGCCGAAGAGACCCAGTACTTC
TRBJ2-1 . TRBV28 16 . CASSSLPSGYVNEQFF TGTGCCAGCAGTTCCCTCCCGAGCGGGTATGTCAATGAGCAGTTCTTC
TRBJ1-1 . TRBV30 13 . CAWSYQRNTEAFF TGTGCCTGGAGTTATCAGCGGAACACTGAAGCTTTCTTT
TRBJ2-7 TRBD1 TRBV13 15 . CASSRTRQGIGEQYF TGTGCCAGCAGCCGTACAAGACAGGGGATCGGCGAGCAGTACTTC
TRBJ1-1 TRBD1 TRBV28 19 . CASSLVSGGLLSMNTEAFF TGTGCCAGCAGTTTAGTGTCAGGGGGCCTCCTCTCTATGAACACTGAAGCTTTCTTT
TRBJ1-2 TRBD1 TRBV5-1 15 . CASSFVPTGMGGYTF TGCGCCAGCAGCTTTGTCCCGACAGGGATGGGAGGCTACACCTTC
TRBJ2-3 TRBD2 TRBV9 18 . CASSVRTSGGHSTDTQYF TGTGCCAGCAGCGTAAGGACTAGCGGGGGGCATAGCACAGATACGCAGTATTTT
TRBJ2-5 TRBD1 TRBV6-6 15 . CASSYGQGAGETQYF TGTGCCAGCAGTTACGGACAGGGGGCCGGAGAGACCCAGTACTTC
TRBJ2-7 TRBD1 TRBV7-9 17 . CASSSKDRDRGLGEQYF TGTGCCAGCAGTTCAAAGGACCGGGACAGGGGGCTCGGGGAGCAGTACTTC
TRBJ2-1 . TRBV6-5 15 . CASSDSGHSYNEQFF TGTGCCAGCAGTGACTCTGGACACTCATACAATGAGCAGTTCTTC
TRBJ2-2 TRBD2 TRBV11-3 15 . CASSFSGGSTGELFF TGTGCCAGCAGCTTTAGCGGGGGGTCCACCGGGGAGCTGTTTTTT
TRBJ2-1 TRBD1 TRBV24-1 14 . CATSGTGVFNEQFF TGTGCCACCAGTGGTACAGGGGTCTTCAATGAGCAGTTCTTC
TRBJ2-5 . TRBV11-3 16 . CASSLDLGARQETQYF TGTGCCAGCAGCTTAGATTTGGGGGCAAGACAAGAGACCCAGTACTTC
TRBJ2-7 . TRBV20-1 14 . CSASRQGTRAEQYF TGCAGTGCTAGTCGCCAAGGTACGCGGGCCGAGCAGTACTTC
TRBJ1-6 TRBD1 TRBV19 14 . CASSTGQGDSPLHF TGTGCCAGTAGTACGGGACAGGGGGATTCACCCCTCCACTTT
TRBJ2-7 . TRBV3-1/TRBV3-2 15 . CASSQVPGVLYEQYF TGTGCCAGCAGCCAAGTTCCAGGGGTTCTATACGAGCAGTACTTC
TRBJ1-3 . TRBV5-5 16 . CASSLVGAYSGNTIYF TGTGCCAGCAGCTTGGTGGGCGCCTACTCTGGAAACACCATATATTTT
TRBJ1-3 TRBD1 TRBV11-2 18 few CASSLEWGTGSPGNTIYF TGTGCCAGCAGCTTAGAGTGGGGGACAGGGTCCCCTGGAAACACCATATATTTT
TRBJ2-5 TRBD1 TRBV29-1 13 . CSVVRGGGETQYF TGCAGCGTTGTCAGAGGGGGCGGTGAGACCCAGTACTTC
TRBJ2-7 . TRBV15 14 . CATSRDPRAYEQYF TGTGCCACCAGCAGAGATCCCAGGGCCTACGAGCAGTACTTC
TRBJ2-2 . TRBV10-3 15 . CAIRVGQDNTGELFF TGTGCCATCAGGGTGGGACAAGACAACACCGGGGAGCTGTTTTTT
TRBJ2-2 TRBD2 TRBV11-2 16 . CASSSVGGFGTGELFF TGTGCCAGCAGCTCGGTGGGGGGGTTCGGCACCGGGGAGCTGTTTTTT
TRBJ2-6 TRBD1 TRBV2 20 . CASSEDRQGDFNSGANVLTF TGTGCCAGCAGTGAAGACCGGCAGGGGGATTTTAACTCTGGGGCCAACGTCCTGACTTTC
TRBJ2-1 . TRBV5-1 15 . CASRLGPGSYNEQFF TGCGCCAGCAGGCTGGGTCCGGGCTCCTACAATGAGCAGTTCTTC
TRBJ2-1 TRBD1 TRBV9 15 . CASSVGRGPYNEQFF TGTGCCAGCAGCGTGGGCAGGGGGCCCTACAATGAGCAGTTCTTC
TRBJ1-2 TRBD1 TRBV9 16 . CASSVVRGRINYGYTF TGTGCCAGCAGCGTAGTCAGGGGGCGCATCAACTATGGCTACACCTTC
TRBJ2-2 TRBD1 TRBV28 15 . CASSLEQGADGELFF TGTGCCAGCAGTTTGGAACAGGGGGCTGACGGGGAGCTGTTTTTT
TRBJ2-3 TRBD1 TRBV10-3 16 . CAISGGQKERVGTQYF TGTGCCATCAGTGGGGGACAGAAGGAACGCGTTGGTACGCAGTATTTT
TRBJ2-7 TRBD2 TRBV10-3 17 . CAISRTSGGAAVYEQYF TGTGCCATCAGTCGGACTAGCGGGGGGGCCGCAGTGTACGAGCAGTACTTC
TRBJ2-4 . TRBV30 12 . CAWSVQGNIQYF TGTGCCTGGAGTGTACAGGGAAACATTCAGTACTTC
TRBJ2-7 TRBD1 TRBV6-5 15 . CASKRPGQGTYEQYF TGTGCCAGCAAACGACCGGGACAGGGGACCTACGAGCAGTACTTC